This T cell receptor beta chain was sequenced in a study of blood T cells in healthy people across ages. Study background: T cells yielded about one barcoded beta molecule per two cells through template switching. General observations from the study: TCR beta diversity, measured per million T cells, fell in a roughly linear way with age.

In each sample, at least 7 million PBMCs were isolated. A sample-barcoded 5' primer and a J-beta primer mix were used in a second PCR of roughly 7 to 12 cycles. Every sample produced at least 2.5 million CDR3-containing paired-end reads. TCRdb re-called the 5' RACE reads with MiXCR, one entry per CDR3 protein. This sample has around 850,000 distinct CDR3 sequences, with roughly 34% found just once. Concerning this clonotype: Its antigen is as yet unknown.

Germline-derived CDR1 and CDR2 are SGHKS and YYEKEE (reference sequence). The CDR3 consists of 14 residues. Between the trimmed V and J ends, which lost 3 bases and 8 bases, there was a span of 17 bases. The sequenced sample consisted of blood. The genes are TRBV5-5 and TRBJ1-2; D is ambiguous. This TCR came from a man aged 18 to 29 in good health. The CDR3 loop reads CASSSGPSVLGYTF. As DNA, the CDR3 is TGTGCCAGCAGCTCCGGACCGTCGGTACTGGGCTACACCTTC.